This TCR beta chain was observed in a study of blood T cell repertoires in COVID-19. The V segment lost 5 bases and the J segment 6 bases; nucleotides outside the gene matches: 9. The CDR3 totals 14 residues. Germline V lookup: CDR1 LNHDA, CDR2 SQIVND (reference sequence). Authors' processing steps: Nucleated cell counts were estimated from reference gene primer amplification. Profiled with immunoSEQ multiplex PCR; TCRdb holds only in-frame clones, not every one. D and trimming come from the DNA, and the V and J calls and clone size come from that table. Among under 350,000 clones, 86% were seen once, and the ten largest hold approximately 4%. Cohort allocation depended upon clinical history that participants reported.

Material for sequencing was PBMCs or T cells enriched from blood (not recorded which). This TCR derives from a middle-aged woman with acute COVID-19. The chain joins TRBV19 to TRBJ1-2; 7 nucleotides match TRBD1. CDR3: CASSALQGIHGYTF. As DNA, the CDR3 is TGTGCCAGTAGTGCTTTACAGGGGATCCATGGCTACACCTTC.